These T cell receptor beta chains were read from a single sample in a study of immune evolution from preneoplasia to lung adenocarcinoma. Produced via immunoSEQ multiplex PCR; TCRdb's table is partial and in-frame only. The repertoire consists of thousands of clones, with over 60% occurring once and the leading ten covering around an eighth. Sequencing was performed on FFPE minimally invasive lung adenocarcinoma tissue. The receptors shown here come from a person in their 70s with lung adenocarcinoma. Both conserved end residues are part of each CDR3. The order of the fields is D gene, V gene, J gene, clone size, CDR3 DNA, CDR3 protein. The D gene is left open where the match is weak. Some rows mark clone size as missing; the rest say once, few, many or name a class of expanded clone.

TRBD2	TRBV19	TRBJ2-1	.	TGTGCCAGTAGTTCCCGGACTAGCGGGAGCCACAATGAGCAGTTCTTC	CASSSRTSGSHNEQFF
.	TRBV18	TRBJ1-3	few	TGTGCCAGCTCACCGGGAGGGCCCTCTGGAAACACCATATATTTT	CASSPGGPSGNTIYF
.	TRBV5-1	TRBJ2-3	.	TGCGCCAGCAGCTTTAGCACAGATACGCAGTATTTT	CASSFSTDTQYF
.	TRBV27	TRBJ1-5	.	TGTGCCAGCAGCCCGAAAAGCAATCAGCCCCAGCATTTT	CASSPKSNQPQHF
.	TRBV30	TRBJ1-5	few	TGTGCCTGGAGTGTAAGGGGTCTTCAGCCCCAGCATTTT	CAWSVRGLQPQHF
TRBD1	TRBV19	TRBJ2-3	.	TGTGCCAGTGTCCCCAGGGGGCTAGCCCACACAGATACGCAGTATTTT	CASVPRGLAHTDTQYF
.	TRBV7-6	TRBJ1-5	.	TGTGCCAGCAGTTACGAGACAGGCGATAGCAATCAGCCCCAGCATTTT	CASSYETGDSNQPQHF
.	TRBV4-1	TRBJ2-7	.	TGCGCCAGCAGCCGAGACCCAACCGGGGCCAGGGGTTCTGCCTACGAGCAGTACTTC	CASSRDPTGARGSAYEQYF
.	TRBV2	TRBJ1-2	.	TGTGCCAGCAGTGTGACAAAGATGAACTATGGCTACACCTTC	CASSVTKMNYGYTF
.	TRBV27	TRBJ2-1	few	TGTGCCAGCAGTTTCGGGGGGCGGTCATCTCGTAGCGATGAGCAGTTCTTC	CASSFGGRSSRSDEQFF
.	TRBV9	TRBJ2-2	few	TGTGCCAGCAGCGGAGAGACAGGGAGGGACACCGGGGAGCTGTTTTTT	CASSGETGRDTGELFF
TRBD1	TRBV11-1	TRBJ1-2	.	TGTGCCAGCAGCTTAGGCACAGGGGGCGCCGATGGCTACACCTTC	CASSLGTGGADGYTF
.	TRBV5-8	TRBJ2-5	.	TGTGCCAGCAGCTTGGGATGGGGCATTAAGGGGGAGACCCAGTACTTC	CASSLGWGIKGETQYF
TRBD1	TRBV2	TRBJ2-1	.	TGTGCCAGCAGCGTAGGACAGGGAAGGACGTTCTTC	CASSVGQGRTFF
TRBD2	TRBV30	TRBJ2-7	.	TGTGCCCTACTTTTCCGGGGGAGGGCCGTCGACGAGCAGTACTTC	CALLFRGRAVDEQYF
TRBD1	TRBV11-3	TRBJ1-1	few	TGTGCCAGCAGCTGGGGACAGGGGGGGACTGAAGCTTTCTTT	CASSWGQGGTEAFF
.	TRBV6-1	TRBJ2-7	.	TGTGCCAGCAGTGAATTTGCGCAGTACTTC	CASSEFAQYF
TRBD2	TRBV2	TRBJ2-1	.	TGTGCCAGCAGTCCACTTTTGAGCGGGAGTAAGTTCTTC	CASSPLLSGSKFF
TRBD2	TRBV5-1	TRBJ2-1	few	TGCGCCAGCAGAGGGGTACTAGCGATCCGTAATGAGCAGTTCTTC	CASRGVLAIRNEQFF
TRBD1	TRBV6-1	TRBJ1-2	.	TGTGCCAGCAGTTCCGACAGGGGGCCTGGTGGCTACACCTTC	CASSSDRGPGGYTF
.	TRBV4-2	TRBJ1-2	.	TGTGCCAGCAGCCCCTTGGACCCATTGGACGGAGCTGATGGCTACACCTTC	CASSPLDPLDGADGYTF
.	TRBV5-6	TRBJ2-5	.	TGTGCCAGCTCCCGGGTAGAGATTGAGACCCAGTACTTC	CASSRVEIETQYF
TRBD1	TRBV6-5	TRBJ2-3	.	TGTGCCAGCACCCCAGACAGGGCTGTCACAGATACGCAGTATTTT	CASTPDRAVTDTQYF
.	TRBV10-3	TRBJ1-1	.	TGTGCCATCAGTGTATCGACAGGCATTGGTGAAGCTTTCTTT	CAISVSTGIGEAFF